Listed here is a single T cell receptor beta chain. The CDR3 sequence is 17 residues long. Germline V gives CDR1 MDHEN, CDR2 SYDVKM. Trimming removed 4 bases at V and 4 bases at J, with 22 bases between. Each sorted subset replicate got 200 ng genomic DNA, about 33,000 genomes. Here immunoSEQ multiplex PCR was the method, and the copy in TCRdb shows in-frame clones only, minus some. Here the sample spans around 2.5 million clones, 93% being singletons. The data were obtained in a study of shared clonotypes between healthy human individuals. The origin of this receptor is a man younger than 35 in good health. Some clones in this sample may be carry-over from other donors' samples. This sequence joins TRBV28 and TRBJ1-2, with D unresolved. Sequencing was performed on naive CD4+ T cells from PBMCs. This sample's subset: CD45RA+ positively selected. In DNA, the CDR3 is TGTGCCAGCAGTTCGCCGTCGGCCCTCCCGGGAGGCTATGGCTACACCTTC. As protein: CASSSPSALPGGYGYTF.